A selection of T cell receptor beta chains follows, all from one sample in a study of neurological immune-mediated disorders. Each CDR3 protein is one row after TCRdb ran MiXCR on the 5' RACE reads. The table records about 18,000 distinct CDR3 sequences, about 15% of them present only once. Sequences were obtained from CD4+ T cells from blood. These receptors all come from an older woman with HTLV-1-associated myelopathy (HAM/TSP). The CDR3 runs from the conserved cysteine through the conserved F or W. Each record gives: CDR3 DNA, CDR3 protein, J gene, clone size, V gene, D gene. A D gene is named only where the DNA matches it firmly. Size is omitted from some rows. Given values are once, few, many or a class for expanded clones.

TGCAGTGCCCCACCCCCGACGTGGAGGTTTGGGGCTGAAGCTTTCTTT	CSAPPPTWRFGAEAFF	TRBJ1-1	many	TRBV20-1	-
TGTACCAGCAGCACAACTGGACAGGTCTATGGCTACACCTTC	CTSSTTGQVYGYTF	TRBJ1-2	many	TRBV7-2	TRBD1
TGTGCCAGCAGCTTACGACTAGCGGGGGGTTATCAAGAGACCCAGTACTTC	CASSLRLAGGYQETQYF	TRBJ2-5	-	TRBV7-6	TRBD2
TGTGCCAGCAATGGAGGAGGGGAAAGCAATCATCCCCAGCATTTT	CASNGGGESNHPQHF	TRBJ1-5	-	TRBV10-3	-
TGTGCCAGCGGGGGTCTCTCCTACGAGCAGTACTTC	CASGGLSYEQYF	TRBJ2-7	many	TRBV11-3	-
TGTGCCAGCAGCCTGCTAGCGGGGGTGAACAATGAGCAGTTCTTC	CASSLLAGVNNEQFF	TRBJ2-1	many	TRBV5-6	TRBD2
TGCGCCAGCTCGGGGGAAAGTATCTATGGCTACACCTTC	CASSGESIYGYTF	TRBJ1-2	-	TRBV5-1	-
TGCAGTGCTGTCTTGTCTTTGGGGCCACCCTACGAGCAGTACTTC	CSAVLSLGPPYEQYF	TRBJ2-7	many	TRBV20-1	-
TGTGCCACGGGGGTAGCGGGAGGGCCCCCAGATACGCAGTATTTT	CATGVAGGPPDTQYF	TRBJ2-3	-	TRBV15	TRBD2
TGTGCCAGCAGCCAAGTTTGGACAGGGAAAAACTATGGCTACACCTTC	CASSQVWTGKNYGYTF	TRBJ1-2	many	TRBV14	TRBD1
TGTGCCAGCAGGGCAAGGGCGGCGAACACCGGGGAGCTGTTTTTT	CASRARAANTGELFF	TRBJ2-2	many	TRBV14	-
TGTGCCAGCAGCCCAAGCGTTGGGGGATTCTACGAGCAGTACTTC	CASSPSVGGFYEQYF	TRBJ2-7	many	TRBV7-9	-
TGTGCCACCTCATCGGAGGGGGGGATCACCGGGGAGCTGTTTTTT	CATSSEGGITGELFF	TRBJ2-2	many	TRBV7-2	-
TGTGCCAGCAGTTATCAGACTAGTGGCAATGAGCAGTTCTTC	CASSYQTSGNEQFF	TRBJ2-1	medium-sized	TRBV6-5	-
TGTGCCAGTAGTACGCGAGGGGGTGCCAAAAACATTCAGTACTTC	CASSTRGGAKNIQYF	TRBJ2-4	many	TRBV19	-
TGTGCCAGCAGCGCGGACGGGACGGACACCGTGGAGCTGTTTTTT	CASSADGTDTVELFF	TRBJ2-2	-	TRBV7-7	-
TGTGCCAGCAGCCGGGGCGGACAGACCCGCTCCTACGAGCAGTACTTC	CASSRGGQTRSYEQYF	TRBJ2-7	medium-sized	TRBV11-3	-
TGTGCCAGCAGCTCCGGGACAGGGCGTGGCTACACCTTC	CASSSGTGRGYTF	TRBJ1-2	many	TRBV11-3	TRBD1
TGTGCCAGCAGTGTCGACAGGGACATGAACACTGAAGCTCTCTTT	CASSVDRDMNTEALF	TRBJ1-1	-	TRBV27	TRBD1
TGTGCCAGCAGCCCGGTGGGCATCAGGTTGAGTGGGGCCAACGTCCTGACTTTC	CASSPVGIRLSGANVLTF	TRBJ2-6	medium-sized	TRBV9	-
TGCGCCAGCAGCCCACAGGTTGTTGGGGAGACCCAGTACTTC	CASSPQVVGETQYF	TRBJ2-5	many	TRBV5-1	-
TGTGCCAGCAGTTACTCCTCCGAAGAGGGAACTAATGAAAAACTGTTTTTT	CASSYSSEEGTNEKLFF	TRBJ1-4	few	TRBV6-5	-
TGTGCCAGCAGCCAAGTAGGTCCTGCGGGTGGTAGTGAGCAGTTCTTC	CASSQVGPAGGSEQFF	TRBJ2-1	many	TRBV3-1	-
TGTGCCAGCAGTTACTCGATTGGCGCAGGGGCGTATTCACCCCTCCACTTT	CASSYSIGAGAYSPLHF	TRBJ1-6	many	TRBV6-5	-
TGCAGTGCTAGAGAAGGGAAGGGGGCAGATACGCAGTATTTT	CSAREGKGADTQYF	TRBJ2-3	many	TRBV20-1	-
TGTGCCAGTACCCTAACGCTAGAGGGACTTTATGGCTACACCTTC	CASTLTLEGLYGYTF	TRBJ1-2	many	TRBV19	-
TGTGCCAGCAGCGCGGGGGGGGGACTTGGATCACCCCTCCACTTT	CASSAGGGLGSPLHF	TRBJ1-6	many	TRBV9	-
TGTGCCAGCAGCACGTCTCCTCAGCACCCGACAGGGGACAATCAGCCCCAGCATTTT	CASSTSPQHPTGDNQPQHF	TRBJ1-5	-	TRBV4-2	TRBD1
TGTGCCAGCTCGTCAAACAGCGACACTGAAGCTTTCTTT	CASSSNSDTEAFF	TRBJ1-1	many	TRBV18	-
TGCAGCGTTGGGCCCGGCGGGGATCAGCCCCAGCATTTT	CSVGPGGDQPQHF	TRBJ1-5	many	TRBV29-1	-
TGTGCCACCAGCAGAGATATCCCCCCCCCAAGGGGGGGGGTCACAGATACGCAGTATTTT	CATSRDIPPPRGGVTDTQYF	TRBJ2-3	many	TRBV15	-
TGTGCCAGCAGTTACTGGTCTGGGGGCGGACAGCCCCAGCATTTT	CASSYWSGGGQPQHF	TRBJ1-5	many	TRBV6-2/TRBV6-3	-
TGCAGTGCTACTTCCGGGACAGTCTATGGCTACACCTTC	CSATSGTVYGYTF	TRBJ1-2	many	TRBV20-1	TRBD1
TGTGCCAGCAGCTTCGGGACAGGGGTAGGCACTGAAGCTTTCTTT	CASSFGTGVGTEAFF	TRBJ1-1	many	TRBV7-8	TRBD1
TGCGCCAGCAGTGAAATAGCGGGAGCATGGTCGAATGAGCAGTTCTTC	CASSEIAGAWSNEQFF	TRBJ2-1	many	TRBV10-2	TRBD2
TGCAGTGCTAGAGATAGGAGAGCCCTTCACTCCTACAATGAGCAGTTCTTC	CSARDRRALHSYNEQFF	TRBJ2-1	many	TRBV20-1	-
TGTGCCAGCACCCCCCCAGGCCTCCGCACAGATACGCAGTATTTT	CASTPPGLRTDTQYF	TRBJ2-3	few	TRBV11-2	-
TGTGCCAGCAGCCGAGGGACTAGCGGGGGGGCATATGAGCAGTTCTTC	CASSRGTSGGAYEQFF	TRBJ2-1	many	TRBV12-3/TRBV12-4	TRBD2